A selection of T cell receptor beta chains follows, all from one sample in a study of cytomegalovirus exposure and HLA in healthy donors. The data were produced by immunoSEQ multiplex PCR, yet TCRdb's version contains in-frame clones alone and is incomplete. Altogether about 200,000 clones are present, about 74% being singletons, with the ten largest covering 15% to 17%. Sequencing used PBMCs. The receptors derive from a man aged 40-49 years in good health and CMV-seronegative. Each CDR3 is given with its conserved first and last residue. The D gene is left open where the match is weak. Only part of the rows carry a size: once, few, many, or a class if the clone is expanded.

>16|TRBV30|TRBJ1-5|TRBD1|few
CAWGTGGPYSNQPQHF
TGTGCCTGGGGGACAGGGGGACCGTATAGCAATCAGCCCCAGCATTTT
>12|TRBV5-1|TRBJ1-1|TRBD1|few
CASSGDSLRAFF
TGCGCCAGCAGCGGGGACAGTCTTCGGGCTTTCTTT
>14|TRBV9|TRBJ2-1|-|-
CASSADHGLTNQFF
TGTGCCAGCAGCGCTGATCATGGGCTAACGAACCAGTTCTTC
>18|TRBV7-7|TRBJ1-1|-|once
CASSLFCPKRTVETEAFF
TGTGCCAGCAGCTTATTTTGCCCGAAAAGGACAGTCGAGACTGAAGCTTTCTTT
>15|TRBV19|TRBJ1-1|-|-
CASYKGGFMNTEAFF
TGTGCCAGTTACAAGGGAGGGTTTATGAACACTGAAGCTTTCTTT
>14|TRBV7-9|TRBJ1-1|-|-
CASSRDSTNTEAFF
TGTGCCAGCAGTCGGGACTCGACGAACACTGAAGCTTTCTTT
>15|TRBV27|TRBJ1-5|-|-
CASSPRTASIQPQHF
TGTGCCAGCAGTCCCAGGACAGCCTCCATTCAGCCCCAGCATTTT
>15|TRBV15|TRBJ1-5|TRBD1|-
CATSRAGQGNQPQHF
TGTGCCACCAGCAGAGCGGGACAGGGGAATCAGCCCCAGCATTTT
>18|TRBV4-1|TRBJ2-1|TRBD2|-
CASSPGTSGGAPYNEQFF
TGCGCCAGCAGCCCAGGGACTAGCGGGGGGGCCCCCTACAATGAGCAGTTCTTC
>17|TRBV27|TRBJ1-1|TRBD1|-
CASSLLWGTGPNTEAFF
TGTGCCAGCAGTCTACTGTGGGGGACAGGGCCTAACACTGAAGCTTTCTTT
>15|TRBV6-6|TRBJ1-5|TRBD1|-
CASSPGTGSNQPQHF
TGTGCCAGCAGTCCCGGGACAGGGTCCAATCAGCCCCAGCATTTT
>12|TRBV6-1|TRBJ1-2|-|-
CASNGGASGYTF
TGTGCCAGCAATGGAGGGGCTAGCGGCTACACCTTC
>15|TRBV28|TRBJ2-7|TRBD2|few
CASRSGTSGVSQQYF
TGTGCCAGCAGGTCCGGGACTAGCGGGGTCAGCCAGCAGTACTTC
>13|TRBV19|TRBJ1-6|-|-
CASKKGHNSPLHF
TGTGCCAGTAAAAAGGGGCATAATTCACCCCTCCACTTT
>15|TRBV11-2|TRBJ2-3|TRBD2|few
CASRGGQGGTDTQYF
TGTGCCAGCAGGGGAGGGCAGGGAGGTACAGATACGCAGTATTTT
>16|TRBV9|TRBJ2-1|-|once
CASSLTPRVSYNEQFF
TGTGCCAGCAGCTTAACCCCGAGGGTCTCCTACAATGAGCAGTTCTTC
>13|TRBV7-9|TRBJ1-4|-|few
CASSPTGNEKLFF
TGTGCCAGCAGCCCAACAGGGAATGAAAAACTGTTTTTT
>15|TRBV5-1|TRBJ2-7|-|-
CASSLGQAARYEQYF
TGCGCCAGCAGCTTGGGACAGGCCGCTCGGTACGAGCAGTACTTC
>16|TRBV6-6|TRBJ2-5|-|-
CASTAGWGGVRETQYF
TGTGCCAGCACCGCCGGATGGGGCGGGGTAAGAGAGACCCAGTACTTC
>12|TRBV5-1|TRBJ1-2|-|-
CASSLLGGGYTF
TGCGCCAGCAGCTTGCTCGGGGGGGGCTACACCTTC
>15|TRBV10-3|TRBJ2-1|-|-
CAISGGGSSYNEQFF
TGTGCCATCAGTGGTGGGGGCAGCTCCTACAATGAGCAGTTCTTC
>18|TRBV9|TRBJ2-5|TRBD2|-
CASSEGAGGLGVQETQYF
TGTGCCAGCAGCGAGGGAGCGGGGGGGCTAGGGGTCCAAGAGACCCAGTACTTC
>13|TRBV6-5|TRBJ1-5|-|-
CATGRTSNQPQHF
TGTGCCACCGGACGGACAAGCAATCAGCCCCAGCATTTT
>12|TRBV6-6|TRBJ2-5|-|-
CASSWGEETQYF
TGTGCCAGCAGTTGGGGCGAGGAGACCCAGTACTTC